This T cell receptor beta chain comes out of a study of blood T cell repertoires in COVID-19. Germline CDR1 is SEHNR and CDR2 is FQNEAQ (reference sequence). V dropped 3 bases and J dropped 2 bases, with 10 bases sitting between them. This CDR3 is built from 14 residues. Profiling relied on immunoSEQ multiplex PCR, and the TCRdb table lists in-frame clones only, not all of them. This sample has about 130,000 clones, with roughly nine tenths found just once. The chain uses TRBV7-9 and TRBJ2-5; maybe TRBD1 (5 bases). Specimen: peripheral blood. The receptor was isolated from a man aged 50 to 60 with active COVID-19. The CDR3: CASSLVSGQETQYF. The CDR3 DNA reads as TGTGCCAGCAGCTTGGTTTCAGGGCAAGAGACCCAGTACTTC. Combining the CDR3 with reference TRBV7-9 and TRBJ2-5 gives the whole variable domain DTGVSQNPRHKITKRGQNVTFRCDPISEHNRLYWYRQTLGQGPEFLTYFQNEAQLEKSRLLSDRFSAERPKGSFSTLEIQRTEQGDSAMYLCASSLVSGQETQYFGPGTRLLVL.